One and the same sample provided the 29 T cell receptor beta chains below, sequenced in a study of T cell responses to AZD1222 COVID-19 vaccine. Profiling relied on immunoSEQ multiplex PCR, and the TCRdb table lists in-frame clones only, not all of them. The top ten hold over 5.5% of the sample, which has approximately 110,000 clones, about 85% seen once. The sequencing used peripheral blood, collected on day 0 of AZD1222 vaccination. The source is an adult in good health.

The chain couples TRBV19 to TRBJ2-4, with 9 positions matching TRBD1. The CDR3 has 18 amino acids. CDR1 and CDR2 (germline): LNHDA, SQIVND (reference sequence). V gave up 3 bases and J gave up 0 bases; unmatched junction bases: 9. The CDR3 nucleotides are TGTGCCAGTAGTATTAGGACAGGGGATCACATAGCCAAAAACATTCAGTACTTC. Protein: CASSIRTGDHIAKNIQYF.

The V gene is TRBV9, the J gene TRBJ2-3; 9 nucleotides line up with TRBD2. Germline loops: CDR1 SGDLS, CDR2 YYNGEE. This CDR3 spans 16 amino acids. The V segment lost 4 bases and the J segment 0 bases; nucleotides outside the gene matches: 6. CDR3 coding DNA: TGTGCCAGCAGCCTCAGACTAGCGGCTAGCACAGATACGCAGTATTTT. Protein: CASSLRLAASTDTQYF. Full variable domain (rest looked up from reference TRBV9 and TRBJ2-3): DSGVTQTPKHLITATGQRVTLRCSPRSGDLSVYWYQQSLDQGLQFLIQYYNGEERAKGNILERFSAQQFPDLHSELNLSSLELGDSALYFCASSLRLAASTDTQYFGPGTRLTVL.

This chain uses TRBV18 with TRBJ2-3, with TRBD1 as a possible D gene (5 bases). Deletions cut 3 bases from V and 3 bases from J, with 19 bases between. Germline V CDR1 and CDR2: KGHSH, LQKENI. CDR3 length: 17 residues. CDR3 region: CASSPAPPGLETDTQYF. The CDR3 coding sequence is TGTGCCAGCTCACCCGCCCCACCAGGGTTGGAGACAGATACGCAGTATTTT.

The genes are TRBV11-3 and TRBJ1-5, with a weak D call TRBD1 (5 bases). Germline CDR1 and CDR2: SGHNT and YENEEA. With 1 base removed from V and 5 bases from J, the gap between germline ends came to 9 bases. The CDR3 has 14 amino acids. CDR3 coding DNA: TGTGCCAGCAGCTTAGGGGGGACGGATCAGCCCCAGCATTTT. Amino acids: CASSLGGTDQPQHF. Supplemented by reference TRBV11-3 and TRBJ1-5, the full variable domain reads EAGVVQSPRYKIIEKKQPVAFWCNPISGHNTLYWYLQNLGQGPELLIRYENEEAVDDSQLPKDRFSAERLKGVDSTLKIQPAELGDSAVYLCASSLGGTDQPQHFGDGTRLSIL.

This rearrangement joins TRBV7-2 to TRBJ1-2; D call uncertain. Trimming took off 1 base at V and 6 bases at J, with 12 bases between the two ends. CDR1 SGHTA and CDR2 FQGNSA come from the germline V gene. This CDR3 comprises 14 residues. CDR3 nucleotide sequence: TGTGCCAGCAGCTTAGACGGTAATCCTAATGGCTACACCTTC. Protein sequence: CASSLDGNPNGYTF.

The rearrangement joins TRBV28 to TRBJ1-6; D might be TRBD1 (6 bases). The CDR3 contains 14 residues. The ends were cut back, 3 bases at V and 7 bases at J, with 10 bases in the middle. CDR1 and CDR2 (germline): MDHEN, SYDVKM. CDR3 nucleotide sequence: TGTGCCAGCAGTTTCACAGGGAACAATTCACCCCTCCACTTT. Translating gives CASSFTGNNSPLHF.

The chain employs TRBV28 and TRBJ1-2, with D perhaps TRBD1 (5 bases). The V end lost 4 bases, the J end lost 5 bases, and 17 bases lay between the germline ends. Germline V CDR1 and CDR2: MDHEN, SYDVKM. The CDR3 spans 15 residues. CDR3 loop: CASSSRVPSHYGYTF. For the CDR3, the DNA is TGTGCCAGCAGTTCCAGGGTTCCGAGTCATTATGGCTACACCTTC.

The rearrangement joins TRBV5-1 to TRBJ2-5; 10 positions match TRBD2. Per the germline V gene, CDR1 is SGHRS and CDR2 is YFSETQ. With V trimmed by 4 bases and J by 5 bases, 8 bases remained unmatched. CDR3 length: 15 amino acids. Here the CDR3 reads CASSTSGGAGETQYF. DNA for the CDR3: TGCGCCAGCAGCACGAGCGGGGGGGCAGGTGAGACCCAGTACTTC.

The V and J genes are TRBV4-3 and TRBJ1-5, with D perhaps TRBD1 (5 bases). CDR1 and CDR2 from the germline V gene are LGHNA and YSLEER. The V end was cut by 4 bases, the J end by 0 bases, with 10 bases between. This CDR3 is 15 amino acids long. The CDR3 nucleotides are TGCGCCAGCAGCCCTGGGACCTATAGCAATCAGCCCCAGCATTTT. The encoded protein is CASSPGTYSNQPQHF.

The chain is built from TRBV2 and TRBJ1-1; weak D call: TRBD1 (6 bases). The length of the CDR3 is 14 residues. Trimming took 5 bases from V and 2 from J, leaving 12 bases between them. Germline CDR1 reads SNHLY; CDR2 reads FYNNEI. CDR3 region: CASSYRDGNTEAFF. For the CDR3, the DNA is TGTGCCAGCAGTTACAGGGACGGTAACACTGAAGCTTTCTTT.

The V gene is TRBV6-2 or TRBV6-3, the J gene TRBJ2-3; D possibly corresponds to TRBD2 (6 bases). The CDR3 length is 16 residues. Trimming removed 5 bases from V and 2 bases from J, with 17 bases in between. Germline V lookup: CDR1 MNHEY, CDR2 SVGEGT. The CDR3 region is CASSLLTGAFTDTQYF. The CDR3, as DNA: TGTGCCAGCAGTCTACTCACGGGAGCCTTCACAGATACGCAGTATTTT.

The V call is TRBV5-1, the J call TRBJ2-7; 9 bases match TRBD1. V was clipped by 3 bases and J by 2 bases; unmatched bases: 15. The germline CDR1 and CDR2 sequences are SGHRS and YFSETQ. This CDR3 region has 18 residues. The CDR3 DNA reads as TGCGCCAGCAGCTCCCCGACACCGGGACAGGGCTTCCCCTACGAGCAGTACTTC. Protein: CASSSPTPGQGFPYEQYF.

The chain employs TRBV7-8 and TRBJ1-5; 12 bases align to TRBD1. CDR3 size: 17 residues. Germline lookup yields CDR1 SGHVS and CDR2 FQNEAQ. The V and J ends lost 5 bases and 6 bases, in that order; junction bases with no gene match: 11. In nucleotides, the CDR3 is TGTGCCAGCAGCCCCCCCAGGGACAGGGGGCTGAGTCAGCCCCAGCATTTT. Translated, it gives CASSPPRDRGLSQPQHF.

This chain joins TRBV7-2 and TRBJ2-2; possible D gene TRBD1, 5 bases. Trimming pared 3 bases from V and 7 bases from J, leaving 6 bases between. Germline assignment: CDR1 SGHTA and CDR2 FQGNSA. This CDR3 contains 12 residues. CDR3 region: CASSFTGGELFF. DNA of the CDR3: TGTGCCAGCAGCTTCACAGGCGGGGAGCTGTTTTTT.

The genes are TRBV28 and TRBJ1-1; tentatively, D is TRBD1 (5 bases). CDR3 length: 16 residues. CDR1 and CDR2 from the germline V gene are MDHEN and SYDVKM. Trimming left V 6 bases short and J 6 bases short, with 23 bases between. The CDR3 loop reads CASSSWTNGKGAEAFF. CDR3 sequence (DNA): TGTGCCAGCAGCTCCTGGACAAACGGGAAAGGGGCTGAAGCTTTCTTT. The full variable domain, its missing parts supplied by reference TRBV28 and TRBJ1-1, is DVKVTQSSRYLVKRTGEKVFLECVQDMDHENMFWYRQDPGLGLRLIYFSYDVKMKEKGDIPEGYSVSREKKERFSLILESASTNQTSMYLCASSSWTNGKGAEAFFGQGTRLTVV.

The V and J genes are TRBV5-4 and TRBJ2-7, with TRBD1 as a possible D gene (6 bases). The CDR3 has 16 residues. Germline V gene lookup returns CDR1 SGHNT and CDR2 YYREEE (reference sequence). V lost 3 bases, J lost 2 bases, and 18 bases lay in between. CDR3 loop: CASSSKPGTKAYEQYF. CDR3 nucleotides: TGTGCCAGCAGCTCCAAACCCGGGACAAAAGCCTACGAGCAGTACTTC.

This clone appeared a few times. V gene TRBV7-9 combines with J gene TRBJ2-1; tentative D call: TRBD1 (5 bases). V was trimmed by 5 bases and J by 0 bases, leaving 17 bases between them. The germline gives CDR1 SEHNR, CDR2 FQNEAQ (reference sequence). This CDR3 spans 17 amino acids. The CDR3 bases are TGTGCCAGCAGCCTGCTGGGTCGGACAAACTCCTACAATGAGCAGTTCTTC. It translates to CASSLLGRTNSYNEQFF.

This clone has just one count. The chain couples TRBV28 to TRBJ1-1; D ambiguous. V was clipped by 10 bases and J by 0 bases, with 18 bases between them. CDR1 is MDHEN, CDR2 SYDVKM, per germline. The length of the CDR3 is 15 residues. The chain's CDR3 is CATQFDRPLNTEAFF. For the CDR3, the DNA is TGTGCCACGCAATTCGACCGCCCCTTGAACACTGAAGCTTTCTTT.

The chain combines TRBV20-1 with TRBJ2-1; 12 bases map to TRBD1. V dropped 3 bases and J dropped 7; count of bases not matched to a gene: 10. This CDR3 is 16 amino acids long. Germline loops: CDR1 DFQATT, CDR2 SNEGSKA (reference sequence). The CDR3 nucleotides read TGCAGTGCTAGTGGGGACAGGGGGCGCGGCTATAATGAGCAGTTCTTC. As protein: CSASGDRGRGYNEQFF.

The chain recombines TRBV6-5 with TRBJ1-5, with D possibly matching TRBD1 (6 bases). Germline loops: CDR1 MNHEY, CDR2 SVGAGI. Trimming shortened V by 6 bases and J by 7 bases, and 13 bases separated the two germline ends. This CDR3 has 13 residues. In DNA form, the CDR3 reads TGTGCCAGCAGGAGGGGGGGGAGCCAGCCCCAGCATTTT. Translation gives CASRRGGSQPQHF.

The chain carries TRBV3-1 (or the pseudogene TRBV3-2) and TRBJ2-4; a possible D gene is TRBD2 (6 bases). Germline CDR1 reads LGHDT; CDR2 reads YNNKEL (reference sequence). The CDR3 totals 17 residues. V was pared by 5 bases and J by 1 base, with 18 bases between. CDR3 DNA: TGTGCCAGCAGCTCTTATCCGGGGGAGGCGGCCAAAAACATTCAGTACTTC. Translating it yields CASSSYPGEAAKNIQYF.

The chain is built from TRBV4-3 and TRBJ1-6; perhaps TRBD1 as D (5 bases). The CDR3 consists of 13 residues. V gave up 1 base and J gave up 14 bases, with 12 bases separating them. The germline CDR1 and CDR2 sequences are LGHNA and YSLEER. DNA of the CDR3: TGCGCCAGCAGCCAAGGATTCGGGGCGACCCTCCACTTT. Its translation: CASSQGFGATLHF.

V usage is TRBV11-3 and J usage is TRBJ2-3; tentative D call: TRBD2 (6 bases). The CDR3 has 15 residues. V gave up 3 bases and J gave up 0 bases, with 10 bases separating them. The germline CDR1 and CDR2 sequences are SGHNT and YENEEA. The CDR3 DNA is TGTGCCAGCAGCTTCGGCGGGGCTAGCACAGATACGCAGTATTTT. This sequence encodes CASSFGGASTDTQYF.

In this sample, this clone turned up once. V usage is TRBV7-2 and J usage is TRBJ2-3; no reliable D call. Per the germline V gene, CDR1 is SGHTA and CDR2 is FQGNSA. The CDR3 is made up of 15 amino acids. V shed 5 bases and J shed 2 bases, with 14 bases lying between them. CDR3: CASSGLLADTDTQYF. In DNA, the CDR3 is TGTGCCAGCAGCGGGTTGCTGGCCGACACAGATACGCAGTATTTT.

This chain joins TRBV28 and TRBJ2-3; the match to TRBD2 covers 9 bases. Unmatched junction bases numbered 12, after V lost 1 base and J lost 4 bases. Germline V gives CDR1 MDHEN, CDR2 SYDVKM. The CDR3 totals 18 residues. The CDR3, as DNA: TGTGCCAGCAGTTTATCGGTATACAGCGGGGGGAGAGCAGATACGCAGTATTTT. This encodes CASSLSVYSGGRADTQYF.

V is TRBV28 and J is TRBJ1-2; 10 bases are a match to TRBD1. Trimming cost V 4 bases and J 5 bases; bases outside gene matches: 7. The CDR3 loop spans 15 amino acids. CDR1 MDHEN and CDR2 SYDVKM come from the germline V gene. The CDR3 sequence: CASSSTGGSLYGYTF. CDR3 DNA: TGTGCCAGCAGTTCGACAGGGGGCTCCCTTTATGGCTACACCTTC.

This chain connects TRBV2 to TRBJ1-2, with a possible D match to TRBD1 (6 bases). The CDR3 extends over 16 amino acids. CDR1 is SNHLY, CDR2 FYNNEI, per germline. V gave up 6 bases and J gave up 3 bases, with 20 bases separating them. CDR3 DNA sequence: TGTGCCAGCAGCAATCCAAGTTTAGGGGGAGACTATGGCTACACCTTC. The encoded protein is CASSNPSLGGDYGYTF.

The chain combines TRBV6-5 with TRBJ1-1; D may be TRBD1 (6 bases). V shed 10 bases and J shed 1 base, with 13 bases lying between them. CDR1 and CDR2 (germline): MNHEY, SVGAGI. CDR3 length equals 13 residues. CDR3 nucleotide sequence: TGTGCCACCCTCACAGGGAAGAACACTGAAGCTTTCTTT. This gives the protein CATLTGKNTEAFF.

The J gene is TRBJ2-7, the V gene TRBV11-1, with D possibly being TRBD2 (6 bases). CDR3 length: 14 residues. Germline CDR1 and CDR2: SGHAT and FQDESV (reference sequence). V gave up 4 bases and J gave up 4 bases, with 14 bases separating them. The CDR3 reads CASSSKAGIYEQYF. The CDR3 DNA reads as TGTGCCAGCAGCTCAAAGGCGGGGATTTACGAGCAGTACTTC.